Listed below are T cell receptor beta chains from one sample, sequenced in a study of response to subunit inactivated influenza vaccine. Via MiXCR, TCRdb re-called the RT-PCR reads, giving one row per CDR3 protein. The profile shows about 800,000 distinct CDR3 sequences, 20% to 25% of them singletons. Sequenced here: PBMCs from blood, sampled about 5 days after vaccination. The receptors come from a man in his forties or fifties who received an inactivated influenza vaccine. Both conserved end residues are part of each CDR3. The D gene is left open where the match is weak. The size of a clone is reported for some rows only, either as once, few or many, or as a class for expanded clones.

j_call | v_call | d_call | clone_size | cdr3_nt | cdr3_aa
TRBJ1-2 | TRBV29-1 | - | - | TGCAGCGTTGAAGTCCAGGAGGGAACTAACTATGGCTACACCTTC | CSVEVQEGTNYGYTF
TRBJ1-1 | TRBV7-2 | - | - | TGTGCCAGCAGCTTACAGTACGGAGGGGGCACTGAAGCTTTCTTT | CASSLQYGGGTEAFF
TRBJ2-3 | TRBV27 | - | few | TGTGCCAGCAGTTACGCCCGGGATACCATATTATCAGGCACAGATACGCAGTATTTT | CASSYARDTILSGTDTQYF
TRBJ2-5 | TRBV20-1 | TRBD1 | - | TGCAGTGCAACGGACAGGGGGCCTAATCGTGAGACCCAGTACTTC | CSATDRGPNRETQYF
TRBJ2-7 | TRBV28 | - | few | TGTGCCAGCAGTCAACTCGGACAGAGACAGCAGTACTTC | CASSQLGQRQQYF
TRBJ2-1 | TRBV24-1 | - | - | TGTGCCACCTCGGGGGACACGCACTCCTACAATGAGCAGTTCTTC | CATSGDTHSYNEQFF
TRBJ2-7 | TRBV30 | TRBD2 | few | TGTGCCTGGTCTGGACTAGCGGCAACCTACGAGCAGTACTTC | CAWSGLAATYEQYF
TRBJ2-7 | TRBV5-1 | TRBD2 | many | TGCGCCAGCAGCTCAAGCGGGAGCTCCTACGAGCAGTACTTC | CASSSSGSSYEQYF
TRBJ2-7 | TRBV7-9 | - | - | TGTGCCACCGTGAATTTGGGGGTCTCCTACGAGCAGTACTTC | CATVNLGVSYEQYF
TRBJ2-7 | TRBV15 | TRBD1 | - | TGTGCCACCAGCAGATCAAGGGGGCAGCTCTACGAGCAGTACTTC | CATSRSRGQLYEQYF
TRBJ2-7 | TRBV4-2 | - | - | TGTGCCAGCAGCCAAGAGGGTGCCGGGTACTCCTACGAGCAGTACTTC | CASSQEGAGYSYEQYF
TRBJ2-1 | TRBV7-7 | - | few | TGTGCTAGCAGCTTGGGGGCAGGGACAAATGAGCAGTTCTTC | CASSLGAGTNEQFF
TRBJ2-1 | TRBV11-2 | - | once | TGTGCCAGCAGCTTAGATTTTGGAGACTACAATGAGCAGTTCTTC | CASSLDFGDYNEQFF
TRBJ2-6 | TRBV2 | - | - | TGTGCCATCAGTTTATGGAGGGTTTTCTCGGGCTCTGGGGCCAACGTCCTGACTTTC | CAISLWRVFSGSGANVLTF
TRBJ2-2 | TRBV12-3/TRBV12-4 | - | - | TGTGCCAGCAGAGCCACCGTGGTCGGGGAGCTGTTTTTT | CASRATVVGELFF
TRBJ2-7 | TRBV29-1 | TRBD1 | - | TGCAGCGTTAGACGGGGGACAGGGAGCTCCTACGAGCAGTACTTC | CSVRRGTGSSYEQYF
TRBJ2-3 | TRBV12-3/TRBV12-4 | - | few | TGTGCCAGCAGTTTCATTGCGGGGGCTTTACATACGCAGTATTTT | CASSFIAGALHTQYF
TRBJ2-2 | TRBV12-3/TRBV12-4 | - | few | TGTGCCAGCAGTGAAGGGTTCGCGAACACCGGGGAGCTGTTTTTT | CASSEGFANTGELFF
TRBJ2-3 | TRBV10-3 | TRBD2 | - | TGTGCCATCAGTGATAAAATAGCGGGGGGCACAGATACGCAGTATTTT | CAISDKIAGGTDTQYF
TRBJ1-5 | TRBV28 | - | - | TGTGCCAGCAGCCCCAACAGGGTCCCATATAGCAATCAGCCCCAGCATTTT | CASSPNRVPYSNQPQHF
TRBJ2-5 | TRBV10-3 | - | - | TGTGCCATCAGTGAGCCGCCCCTTCAAGAGACCCAGTACTTC | CAISEPPLQETQYF
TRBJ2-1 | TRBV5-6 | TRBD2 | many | TGTGCCAGCAGCCAACTAGCGGGAGCACAAAGATACAATGAGCAGTTCTTC | CASSQLAGAQRYNEQFF
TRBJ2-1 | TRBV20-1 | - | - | TGCAGTGGGGCTAGCTCCTACAATGAGCAGTTCTTC | CSGASSYNEQFF
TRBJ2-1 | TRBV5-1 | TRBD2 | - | TGCGCCAGCAGCCCCGGACTAGCTAGCTCCTACAATGAGCAGTTCTTC | CASSPGLASSYNEQFF
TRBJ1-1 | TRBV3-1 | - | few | TGTGCCAGCACAGGCCCCTCTGAAGCTTTCTTT | CASTGPSEAFF
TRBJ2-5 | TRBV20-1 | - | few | TGCAGTGCTAGAGAGGAACTGCAGTACTTC | CSAREELQYF
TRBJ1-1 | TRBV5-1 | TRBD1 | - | TGCGCCAGCAGCTTGGTGTCAGGGGGCTTGAACACTGAAGCTTTCTTT | CASSLVSGGLNTEAFF
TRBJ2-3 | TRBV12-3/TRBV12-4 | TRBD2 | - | TGTGCCAGCAGTTTAGGGATAGCGGGGGGCCACACAGATACGCAGTATTTT | CASSLGIAGGHTDTQYF
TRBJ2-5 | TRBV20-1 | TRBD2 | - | TGCAGTGCGGGGGGGACTAGCGGGGCGAGACCGGAGACCCAGTACTTC | CSAGGTSGARPETQYF
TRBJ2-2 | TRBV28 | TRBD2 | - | TGTGCCAGCAGTTTCGGGCTGAGCGGGGCCACCGGGGAGCTGTTTTTT | CASSFGLSGATGELFF
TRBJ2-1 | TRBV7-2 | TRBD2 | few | TGTGCCAGCAGCCCATCCCTAGCGGGGGGGCACAATGAGCAGTTCTTC | CASSPSLAGGHNEQFF
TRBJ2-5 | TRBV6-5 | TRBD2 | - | TGTGCCAGCAGTTACTTGGCTAGCGGGGGGCAAGAGACCCAGTACTTC | CASSYLASGGQETQYF
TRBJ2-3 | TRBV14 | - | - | TGTGCCAGCAGCCTCACCCGGGGGAATACGCAGTATTTT | CASSLTRGNTQYF
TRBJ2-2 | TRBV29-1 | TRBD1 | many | TGCAGCGTTGAGGGCCGCAACAGGGGGAACACCGGGGAGCTGTTTTTT | CSVEGRNRGNTGELFF
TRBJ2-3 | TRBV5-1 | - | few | TGCGCCAGCACCACGAGATGGACAGATACGCAGTATTTT | CASTTRWTDTQYF
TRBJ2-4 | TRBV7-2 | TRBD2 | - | TGTGCCAGCAGCTTAGTAGCTAGCGGGGGGGTGGGAAACATTCAGTACTTC | CASSLVASGGVGNIQYF
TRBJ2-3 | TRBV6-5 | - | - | TGTGCCAGCAGGACCACCACAGATACGCAGTATTTT | CASRTTTDTQYF
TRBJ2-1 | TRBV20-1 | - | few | TGCAGTGCTAGAGATTGGCGTCTCGGCAGGAACAATGAGCAGTTCTTC | CSARDWRLGRNNEQFF
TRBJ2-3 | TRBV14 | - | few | TGTGCCAGCAGCGATTCGGGTAGCACAGATACGCAGTATTTT | CASSDSGSTDTQYF
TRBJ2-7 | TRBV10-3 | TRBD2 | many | TGTGCCATCAGTGAAGAGGGAGGGAGAGGCTACGAGCAGTACTTC | CAISEEGGRGYEQYF
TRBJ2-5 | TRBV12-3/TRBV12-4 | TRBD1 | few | TGTGCCACCTCGAGACAGGGGGCTTGGGAGACCCAGTACTTC | CATSRQGAWETQYF